Listed here are 30 T cell receptor beta chains from one sample, sequenced in a study of shared clonotypes between healthy human individuals. The protocol was immunoSEQ multiplex PCR, while the TCRdb copy is restricted to in-frame clones and leaves out a portion. The repertoire holds 900,000 to 1,200,000 clones, with around 82% as singletons. Sample: memory CD4+ T cells from PBMCs. As for subset: CD45RA-negative fraction. The source of these receptors is a man younger than 35 in good health. Some clones in this sample may be carry-over from other donors' samples.

A few counts support this clone. V usage is TRBV27 and J usage is TRBJ2-1; the match to TRBD2 covers 11 bases. The CDR3 runs 16 residues. Looked up from germline, CDR1 is MNHEY and CDR2 is SMNVEV (reference sequence). V gave up 2 bases and J gave up 7 bases; unmatched junction bases: 7. The CDR3 loop is CASSLALAGVLNEQFF. CDR3 sequence (DNA): TGTGCCAGCAGTTTAGCACTAGCGGGAGTTCTAAATGAGCAGTTCTTC.

This clone was seen many times. This sample also contains other DNA sequences that code for the same CDR3. CDR3 nucleotide sequence: TGTGCCAGCAGTTACCCAGGGTGGGAAAAACTGTTTTTT. This translates into CASSYPGWEKLFF. The chain uses TRBV6-6 and TRBJ1-4; perhaps TRBD1 as D (5 bases). This CDR3 has 13 amino acids. V shed 2 bases and J shed 8 bases, with 9 bases lying between them. Germline CDR1 and CDR2: MNHNY and SVGAGI (reference sequence).

Points on this clone: A read error is likely, as this CDR3 ends without the conserved phenylalanine or tryptophan. Because the CDR3's place on the DNA is in doubt, the DNA is left out and the CDR3 is given as listed by TCRdb. The rearrangement links TRBV6-1 to TRBJ2-7; the table's D gene call, TRBD2, was not cross checked with the DNA. Germline CDR1 and CDR2: MNHNS and SASEGT. The CDR3 length is 13 residues, termini included. The CDR3: CASSDAGLDGGSL.

The chain carries TRBV7-2 and TRBJ2-1; 12 bases align to TRBD1. The CDR3 has 15 residues. Germline V gene data show CDR1 as SGHTA and CDR2 as FQGNSA. V shed 5 bases and J 6 bases; nucleotides not matched to a gene: 5. This CDR3 reads CASSIGTGGPNEQFF. For the CDR3, the DNA is TGTGCCAGCAGCATCGGGACAGGGGGCCCCAATGAGCAGTTCTTC.

Only a few counts were recorded for this clone. This rearrangement joins TRBV5-1 to TRBJ1-2; D remains unclear. V lost 2 bases and J 6 bases, leaving 29 bases between the germline ends. Germline V gives CDR1 SGHRS, CDR2 YFSETQ. The CDR3 loop spans 19 amino acids. The DNA for the CDR3 is TGCGCCAGCAGCTTTCTCCCCTCAGGCCCTGGGATGCTATACGATGGCTACACCTTC. Protein product: CASSFLPSGPGMLYDGYTF.

The V and J genes are TRBV25-1 and TRBJ1-1; D is unresolved. Looked up from germline, CDR1 is MGHDK and CDR2 is SYGVNS. This CDR3 has 14 amino acids. The germline V and J ends were trimmed by 4 bases and 1 base, with 10 bases remaining between them. The CDR3 is CASSGLRGNTEAFF. The CDR3 nucleotides are TGTGCCAGCAGTGGCCTTCGGGGGAACACTGAAGCTTTCTTT.

This clone was found a few times. The rearrangement uses TRBV7-6 and TRBJ1-2; D gene ambiguous. Germline-derived CDR1 and CDR2 are SGHVS and FNYEAQ. The V and J ends lost 1 base and 0 bases respectively, with 3 bases between them. The CDR3 runs to 13 residues. CDR3 nucleotide sequence: TGTGCCAGCAGCTTAGGCCCTAACTATGGCTACACCTTC. Amino acids: CASSLGPNYGYTF.

This rearrangement joins TRBV11-2 to TRBJ2-7; 10 bases match TRBD2. Germline CDR1 is SGHAT and CDR2 is FQNNGV. The CDR3 has 16 amino acids. J gave up 3 bases and V 5 bases, and 10 bases lay outside the gene matches. This chain's CDR3 is CASSPASGRGDYEQYF. CDR3 bases: TGTGCCAGCAGCCCGGCTAGCGGGAGAGGGGACTACGAGCAGTACTTC.

The chain recombines TRBV7-9 with TRBJ1-1; TRBD1 matches at 8 bases. Germline-derived CDR1 and CDR2 are SEHNR and FQNEAQ (reference sequence). The V gene end was trimmed by 2 bases and the J gene end by 0 bases; junction bases not matched to a gene: 5. The CDR3 sequence is 16 residues long. This CDR3 reads CASSLQGAGVNTEAFF. DNA of the CDR3: TGTGCCAGCAGCTTACAGGGGGCCGGGGTGAACACTGAAGCTTTCTTT.

This chain uses TRBV7-9 with TRBJ2-1; 7 nucleotides match TRBD1. Losses at the gene ends were 5 bases for V and 6 bases for J; bases not matched to a gene: 10. Germline V gene sequence: CDR1 SEHNR, CDR2 FQNEAQ (reference sequence). This CDR3 region has 15 residues. The CDR3 region is CASSADRDGINEQFF. The CDR3 DNA follows: TGTGCCAGCAGCGCTGACAGGGACGGGATCAATGAGCAGTTCTTC.

The J gene is TRBJ2-7, the V gene TRBV7-9; 14 positions match TRBD2. This CDR3 has 18 residues. Trimming removed 5 bases from V and 4 bases from J; junction bases left unmatched: 13. Germline V gives CDR1 SEHNR, CDR2 FQNEAQ (reference sequence). For the CDR3, the DNA is TGTGCCAGCAGCCCGGGACTGTTGGGACTAGCGGGAGAATACGAGCAGTACTTC. Translated, it gives CASSPGLLGLAGEYEQYF. Together with reference TRBV7-9 and TRBJ2-7, the CDR3 gives the full variable domain: DTGVSQNPRHKITKRGQNVTFRCDPISEHNRLYWYRQTLGQGPEFLTYFQNEAQLEKSRLLSDRFSAERPKGSFSTLEIQRTEQGDSAMYLCASSPGLLGLAGEYEQYFGPGTRLTVT.

The chain links TRBV27 to TRBJ2-3; maybe TRBD2 (7 bases). Germline CDR1 reads MNHEY; CDR2 reads SMNVEV (reference sequence). V was trimmed by 5 bases and J by 8 bases, leaving 17 bases between them. The CDR3 is 14 amino acids. CDR3 nucleotides: TGTGCCAGCAGTCAAAATATAGGGGGGGGTACGCAGTATTTT. Translated: CASSQNIGGGTQYF.

V and J are TRBV18 and TRBJ2-1, with a tentative D call TRBD2 (6 bases). V was trimmed by 2 bases and J by 3 bases, leaving 11 bases between them. Germline lookup yields CDR1 KGHSH and CDR2 LQKENI. The CDR3 has 15 residues. Written as DNA, the CDR3 is TGTGCCAGCTCACCAGGGGGGTTTAACTACAATGAGCAGTTCTTC. It specifies CASSPGGFNYNEQFF.

This rearrangement joins TRBV9 to TRBJ2-1, with a tentative D call TRBD2 (6 bases). This CDR3 is 15 amino acids long. V was clipped by 0 bases and J by 5 bases, with 12 bases between them. Germline V gives CDR1 SGDLS, CDR2 YYNGEE. This chain's CDR3 is CASSVGLAPNNEQFF. Here the CDR3 DNA reads TGTGCCAGCAGCGTAGGGCTAGCGCCCAACAATGAGCAGTTCTTC.

The chain is built from TRBV28 and TRBJ2-7; 10 bases line up with TRBD2. Looked up from germline, CDR1 is MDHEN and CDR2 is SYDVKM. The V gene end was trimmed by 7 bases and the J gene end by 7 bases; junction bases not matched to a gene: 19. CDR3 length: 17 residues. This CDR3 reads CASTSHPLLAGIKEQYF. The CDR3 bases are TGTGCCAGCACCTCCCACCCCCTACTAGCGGGGATTAAAGAGCAGTACTTC.

This clone was counted only a few times. The genes are TRBV9 and TRBJ1-2; D possibly corresponds to TRBD1 (6 bases). CDR1 and CDR2 from the germline V gene are SGDLS and YYNGEE. There are 13 residues in the CDR3. Trimming removed 4 bases from V and 8 bases from J, with 15 bases in between. The CDR3 is CASSYIGQRGYTF. The CDR3 nucleotides are TGTGCCAGCAGCTATATCGGACAGCGGGGCTACACCTTC.

The rearrangement joins TRBV7-3 to TRBJ2-2; maybe TRBD1 (6 bases). V lost 5 bases and J 0 bases, leaving 10 bases between the germline ends. CDR1 and CDR2 from the germline V gene are SGHTA and FQGTGA. The CDR3 extends over 15 amino acids. DNA for the CDR3: TGTGCCAGCAGCCAACAGGGACCGAACACCGGGGAGCTGTTTTTT. It specifies CASSQQGPNTGELFF. The full variable domain, its missing parts supplied by reference TRBV7-3 and TRBJ2-2, is GAGVSQTPSNKVTEKGKYVELRCDPISGHTALYWYRQSLGQGPEFLIYFQGTGAADDSGLPNDRFFAVRPEGSVSTLKIQRTERGDSAVYLCASSQQGPNTGELFFGEGSRLTVL.

The rearrangement joins TRBV5-1 to TRBJ2-5, with TRBD2 identical over 8 bases. V shed 4 bases and J 6 bases; nucleotides not matched to a gene: 14. This CDR3 is 16 amino acids long. Germline-derived CDR1 and CDR2 are SGHRS and YFSETQ. The CDR3 nucleotides read TGCGCCAGCAGCGCGGAACCGAGCGGGAGCTTGAAGACCCAGTACTTC. Translation: CASSAEPSGSLKTQYF.

As for this clone: A read error may account for a junction end that differs from germline. CDR3 sequence reads: CVSSRFRTGVGVIGYTF. The DNA for the CDR3 is TGCGTCAGCAGCAGATTCCGGACAGGGGTAGGGGTCATTGGCTACACCTTC. The V call is TRBV5-1, the J call TRBJ1-2; TRBD1 matches 9 bases. There are 17 residues in the CDR3. Germline V CDR1 and CDR2: SGHRS, YFSETQ.

The rearrangement uses TRBV2 and TRBJ1-4; D might be TRBD1 (6 bases). The germline CDR1 and CDR2 sequences are SNHLY and FYNNEI. V was pared by 3 bases and J by 5 bases, with 10 bases between. This CDR3 contains 14 residues. The CDR3 DNA follows: TGTGCCAGCAGTGACCACGGGACAAATGAAAAACTGTTTTTT. This gives the protein CASSDHGTNEKLFF.

The chain employs TRBV18 and TRBJ2-3; D remains unclear. Germline V gene data show CDR1 as KGHSH and CDR2 as LQKENI. Deletions cut 4 bases from V and 4 bases from J, with 9 bases between. The CDR3 contains 13 residues. The CDR3 spells CASSLGRADTQYF. Here the CDR3 DNA reads TGTGCCAGCTCACTCGGCCGGGCAGATACGCAGTATTTT.

This clone was counted a single time. V is TRBV5-1 and J is TRBJ2-1, with D possibly matching TRBD1 (5 bases). Trimming shortened V by 0 bases and J by 10 bases, and 14 bases separated the two germline ends. Germline V gene lookup returns CDR1 SGHRS and CDR2 YFSETQ. The CDR3 loop spans 14 amino acids. The CDR3 spells CASSLEVLQDEQFF. CDR3 DNA: TGCGCCAGCAGCTTGGAGGTACTACAGGACGAGCAGTTCTTC.

The rearrangement uses TRBV7-2 and TRBJ1-1, with D perhaps matching TRBD1 (5 bases). V was shortened by 5 bases and J by 1 base, with 8 bases between the two germline ends. This CDR3 comprises 13 residues. Germline values: CDR1 SGHTA, CDR2 FQGNSA. CDR3 loop: CASSHDRNTEAFF. CDR3 in DNA: TGTGCCAGCAGCCACGACAGGAACACTGAAGCTTTCTTT.

The genes are TRBV5-1 and TRBJ2-5; D is ambiguous. V gave up 1 base and J gave up 5 bases, with 9 bases separating them. In germline, CDR1 is SGHRS, CDR2 YFSETQ. CDR3 size: 13 residues. This CDR3 is CASSLRPGETQYF. CDR3 nucleotide sequence: TGCGCCAGCAGCTTGAGACCCGGGGAGACCCAGTACTTC.

CDR3 nucleotides: TGTGCCAGCAGCTCCGGCACCGGGGAGCTGTTTTTT. Translated, it gives CASSSGTGELFF. The V gene is TRBV7-2, the J gene TRBJ2-2; no clear D gene. The CDR3 extends over 12 amino acids. Germline V lookup: CDR1 SGHTA, CDR2 FQGNSA. V lost 4 bases and J lost 4, with 4 bases in between.

CDR3 region: CASSGVPGQGLNTEAFF. CDR3 coding DNA: TGTGCCAGCAGTGGTGTCCCGGGACAGGGTTTGAACACTGAAGCTTTCTTT. The chain combines TRBV28 with TRBJ1-1; 9 bases fit TRBD1. CDR1 MDHEN and CDR2 SYDVKM come from the germline V gene. The CDR3 covers 17 residues. Trimming at V came to 5 bases and at J to 0 bases, leaving 10 bases not matched to a gene.

The V call is TRBV7-9, the J call TRBJ1-5, with TRBD1 matching over 7 bases. Looked up from germline, CDR1 is SEHNR and CDR2 is FQNEAQ (reference sequence). The CDR3 contains 14 residues. The V gene end was trimmed by 5 bases and the J gene end by 3 bases; junction bases not matched to a gene: 4. The CDR3 sequence is CASSRDSHNQPQHF. In DNA form, the CDR3 reads TGTGCCAGCAGCCGGGACAGCCACAATCAGCCCCAGCATTTT.

The chain is built from TRBV28 and TRBJ2-4; D might be TRBD1 (6 bases). Germline V gene lookup returns CDR1 MDHEN and CDR2 SYDVKM. The CDR3 extends over 14 amino acids. V dropped 10 bases and J dropped 0 bases, with 13 bases sitting between them. The CDR3 DNA reads as TGTGCCACCGCGACAGGTTTAGCCAAAAACATTCAGTACTTC. It yields the protein CATATGLAKNIQYF.

The rearrangement joins TRBV7-3 to TRBJ2-1; TRBD2 matches at 8 bases. From germline, CDR1 is SGHTA and CDR2 FQGTGA. V lost 1 base, J lost 2 bases, and 4 bases stayed unmatched. The CDR3 is 16 amino acids. The CDR3 DNA reads TGTGCCAGCAGCTTAAATAGCGGGAAGACCTACAATGAGCAGTTCTTC. It specifies CASSLNSGKTYNEQFF. Full variable domain (missing parts from reference TRBV7-3 and TRBJ2-1): GAGVSQTPSNKVTEKGKYVELRCDPISGHTALYWYRQSLGQGPEFLIYFQGTGAADDSGLPNDRFFAVRPEGSVSTLKIQRTERGDSAVYLCASSLNSGKTYNEQFFGPGTRLTVL.

CDR3 DNA: TGTGCCAGCAGTGGGGGTGGCGCCGACGAGCAGTACTTC. The encoded protein is CASSGGGADEQYF. The chain uses TRBV2 and TRBJ2-7; D unresolved. Trimming took 4 bases from V and 5 from J, leaving 12 bases between them. There are 13 residues in the CDR3. Germline-derived CDR1 and CDR2 are SNHLY and FYNNEI.